Below, 18 T cell receptor beta chains from the same sample are listed, as sequenced in a study of a mutant IDH1 vaccine in newly diagnosed glioma (dated by TCRdb to the early 2020s). The sample's time point label, decoded: week 47, end of study. Every vaccine dose consisted of 300 ug of a 20-mer mutant IDH1 peptide in Montanide, administered subcutaneously together with topical imiquimod. Which antigens these TCRs recognize remains unknown. Library preparation used the immunoSEQ multiplex PCR assay. TCRdb retrieved this table from immuneACCESS and kept in-frame rearrangements only. Not all clones are present; in checked studies, unresolved V genes account for under half, and no reason is known for the remainder. A total of fewer than 95,000 clones appear in this sample, 75% to 85% of them only once. Of the sample, approximately 5.4% is held by the ten largest clones. This specimen was PBMCs, taken from a glioma patient whose treatment included an IDH1 peptide vaccine. These receptors came from a man aged 40-50 years with glioma.

This clone appeared a few times. The CDR3 DNA is TGTGCCAGCAGCTTTAGGAACTTTTTGGTTTCACCCCTCCACTTT. Amino acid sequence: CASSFRNFLVSPLHF. V is TRBV7-2 and J is TRBJ1-6, with D uncertain. From germline, CDR1 is SGHTA and CDR2 FQGNSA. V was trimmed by 3 bases and J by 9 bases, leaving 15 bases between them. The CDR3 has 15 residues. Full variable domain (missing parts from reference TRBV7-2 and TRBJ1-6): GAGVSQSPSNKVTEKGKDVELRCDPISGHTALYWYRQSLGQGLEFLIYFQGNSAPDKSGLPSDRFSAERTGGSVSTLTIQRTQQEDSAVYLCASSFRNFLVSPLHFGNGTRLTVT.

Regarding this clone: The sample has other DNA sequences that encode this CDR3 too. The chain is built from TRBV6-6 and TRBJ1-2; 7 nucleotides agree with TRBD1. The CDR3 has 13 amino acids. Looked up from germline, CDR1 is MNHNY and CDR2 is SVGAGI (reference sequence). With V trimmed by 6 bases and J by 3 bases, 4 bases remained unmatched. CDR3 nucleotide sequence: TGTGCCAGCAGCCCAACAGGGGACTATGGCTACACCTTC. This gives the protein CASSPTGDYGYTF.

This clone was recorded at least ten times. This rearrangement joins TRBV7-2 to TRBJ1-3, with D maybe TRBD1 (6 bases). V shed 2 bases and J shed 0 bases, with 17 bases lying between them. Germline CDR1 and CDR2: SGHTA and FQGNSA. This CDR3 comprises 18 residues. DNA of the CDR3: TGTGCCAGCAGCTTATGGGGGGGCAGACCTCTCTCTGGAAACACCATATATTTT. Translated: CASSLWGGRPLSGNTIYF.

J is TRBJ1-5 and V is TRBV28; D unclear. The germline CDR1 and CDR2 sequences are MDHEN and SYDVKM. This CDR3 comprises 15 residues. The V end lost 2 bases, the J end lost 0 bases, and 8 bases lay between the germline ends. CDR3 region: CASSLLIDSNQPQHF. The DNA for the CDR3 is TGTGCCAGCAGTTTACTTATAGATAGCAATCAGCCCCAGCATTTT.

This rearrangement joins TRBV2 to TRBJ2-4; possibly TRBD1 or TRBD2 for D (5 bases each). Trimming took 7 bases from V and 12 from J, leaving 16 bases between them. The CDR3 runs 12 residues. The germline CDR1 and CDR2 sequences are SNHLY and FYNNEI. CDR3 in amino acids: CASNIRGTSQYF. DNA of the CDR3: TGTGCCAGCAACATAAGAGGGACGAGTCAGTACTTC. The whole variable domain, remainder taken from reference TRBV2 and TRBJ2-4, is EPEVTQTPSHQVTQMGQEVILRCVPISNHLYFYWYRQILGQKVEFLVSFYNNEISEKSEIFDDQFSVERPDGSNFTLKIRSTKLEDSAMYFCASNIRGTSQYFGAGTRLSVL.

This clone was seen just once. The J gene is TRBJ1-5, the V gene TRBV21-1. TRBV21-1 has pseudogene status. There are 18 residues in the CDR3. The CDR3 loop reads CASSKRLFWVVRLQPQHF. CDR3 nucleotides: TGTGCCAGCTCGAAGAGGCTTTTCTGGGTTGTGAGGCTTCAGCCCCAGCATTTT.

V gene TRBV11-2 combines with J gene TRBJ2-3; the match to TRBD2 covers 8 bases. Germline V CDR1 and CDR2: SGHAT, FQNNGV. There are 14 residues in the CDR3. Unmatched junction bases numbered 6, after V lost 6 bases and J lost 4 bases. The CDR3 is CASSWLAGPDTQYF. Written as DNA, the CDR3 is TGTGCCAGCAGTTGGCTAGCGGGCCCAGATACGCAGTATTTT.

V usage is TRBV7-2 and J usage is TRBJ2-7; TRBD1 is a possible D gene (5 bases). There are 18 residues in the CDR3. Germline CDR1 and CDR2: SGHTA and FQGNSA. Deletions cut 0 bases from V and 3 bases from J, with 21 bases between. The CDR3 loop reads CASSLAGSGMRQGYEQYF. The CDR3 nucleotides read TGTGCCAGCAGCTTAGCGGGCTCGGGCATGCGGCAGGGCTACGAGCAGTACTTC. The full variable domain, rest sourced from reference TRBV7-2 and TRBJ2-7, is GAGVSQSPSNKVTEKGKDVELRCDPISGHTALYWYRQSLGQGLEFLIYFQGNSAPDKSGLPSDRFSAERTGGSVSTLTIQRTQQEDSAVYLCASSLAGSGMRQGYEQYFGPGTRLTVT.

This sequence joins TRBV27 and TRBJ1-2, with TRBD1 as a possible D gene (6 bases). V was clipped by 10 bases and J by 4 bases, with 19 bases between them. This CDR3 has 14 amino acids. The V gene's germline CDR1 is MNHEY and CDR2 SMNVEV (reference sequence). In DNA form, the CDR3 reads TGTGCCACAGGGGCGGATCCATTGGGCTATGGCTACACCTTC. Residues: CATGADPLGYGYTF.

The count of this clone is one. The gene calls are TRBV11-2 and TRBJ2-1; possible D gene TRBD2, 6 bases. CDR3 length: 17 residues. Germline CDR1 reads SGHAT; CDR2 reads FQNNGV. The V end lost 2 bases, the J end lost 0 bases, and 14 bases lay between the germline ends. The DNA for the CDR3 is TGTGCCAGCAGCTTATTCAAGCGGGTGAGCTCCTACAATGAGCAGTTCTTC. Protein: CASSLFKRVSSYNEQFF. Together with reference TRBV11-2 and TRBJ2-1, the CDR3 gives the full variable domain: EAGVAQSPRYKIIEKRQSVAFWCNPISGHATLYWYQQILGQGPKLLIQFQNNGVVDDSQLPKDRFSAERLKGVDSTLKIQPAKLEDSAVYLCASSLFKRVSSYNEQFFGPGTRLTVL.

J is TRBJ2-7 and V is TRBV23-1; TRBD1 matches 7 bases. TRBV23-1 is an ORF, and what it does is uncertain. The trim removed 1 base at V and 3 bases at J, leaving 9 bases unmatched. The CDR3 runs 16 residues. CDR3 coding DNA: TGCGCCAGCAGTCAATTGCTCCGGGACAGTTACTACGAGCAGTACTTC. This codes for CASSQLLRDSYYEQYF.

CDR3 sequence: CASSVGTGGGNTIYF. CDR3 in DNA: TGTGCCAGCAGCGTAGGGACAGGGGGAGGAAACACCATATATTTT. This chain connects TRBV9 to TRBJ1-3, with 10 bases lining up with TRBD1. Germline V CDR1 and CDR2: SGDLS, YYNGEE. V lost 0 bases and J lost 4; bases outside the gene matches: 1. The CDR3 consists of 15 residues. Combining the CDR3 with reference TRBV9 and TRBJ1-3 gives the whole variable domain DSGVTQTPKHLITATGQRVTLRCSPRSGDLSVYWYQQSLDQGLQFLIQYYNGEERAKGNILERFSAQQFPDLHSELNLSSLELGDSALYFCASSVGTGGGNTIYFGEGSWLTVV.

This clone was found a few times. The chain combines TRBV5-1 with TRBJ1-2; TRBD1 is a possible D gene (6 bases). The V end was cut by 1 base, the J end by 6 bases, with 16 bases between. The CDR3 sequence is 15 residues long. Per the germline V gene, CDR1 is SGHRS and CDR2 is YFSETQ. The CDR3, as DNA: TGCGCCAGCAGCTTGATTGGGGGCGCGGGGAATGGCTACACCTTC. It translates to CASSLIGGAGNGYTF. Full variable domain (remainder filled in from reference TRBV5-1 and TRBJ1-2): KAGVTQTPRYLIKTRGQQVTLSCSPISGHRSVSWYQQTPGQGLQFLFEYFSETQRNKGNFPGRFSGRQFSNSRSEMNVSTLELGDSALYLCASSLIGGAGNGYTFGSGTRLTVV.

The chain couples TRBV7-6 to TRBJ2-2; D is uncertain. V was trimmed by 3 bases and J by 0 bases, leaving 8 bases between them. The CDR3 is 15 amino acids. Germline CDR1 SGHVS, CDR2 FNYEAQ. DNA of the CDR3: TGTGCCAGCAGCTTTAATACGGCGAACACCGGGGAGCTGTTTTTT. Amino acids: CASSFNTANTGELFF.

This clone has just one count. The V and J genes are TRBV11-2 and TRBJ2-2; D could derive from TRBD1 or TRBD2 (6 bases each). V was trimmed by 1 base and J by 7 bases, leaving 10 bases between them. The CDR3 loop spans 14 amino acids. The germline gives CDR1 SGHAT, CDR2 FQNNGV. The CDR3 DNA reads as TGTGCCAGCAGCTTAGCCGGGGGCAACGGGGAGCTGTTTTTT. It is translated as CASSLAGGNGELFF.

This clone was counted once. Written as DNA, the CDR3 is TGTGCCAGCAGTTCGACGGGACTAGCGGGACCCCGGGCCGGACGGGAGCAGTACTTC. Protein product: CASSSTGLAGPRAGREQYF. This sequence joins TRBV27 and TRBJ2-7; TRBD2 agrees at 13 bases. The V segment lost 4 bases and the J segment 7 bases; nucleotides outside the gene matches: 19. In germline, CDR1 is MNHEY, CDR2 SMNVEV (reference sequence). This CDR3 has 19 amino acids.

This chain joins TRBV6-6 and TRBJ2-1; D is perhaps TRBD1 or TRBD2 (5 bases each). This CDR3 has 16 amino acids. V dropped 0 bases and J dropped 5 bases, with 14 bases sitting between them. Germline V gene lookup returns CDR1 MNHNY and CDR2 SVGAGI (reference sequence). CDR3 region: CASSYSKKRGDNEQFF. The CDR3 DNA reads as TGTGCCAGCAGTTACTCGAAGAAACGAGGGGACAATGAGCAGTTCTTC.

V and J are TRBV29-1 and TRBJ2-1, with TRBD2 as a possible D gene (5 bases). V shed 4 bases and J shed 2 bases, with 12 bases lying between them. CDR3 length: 14 amino acids. The V gene's germline CDR1 is SQVTM and CDR2 ANQGSEA. The CDR3 protein is CSVVAKGTYNEQFF. CDR3 nucleotides: TGCAGCGTTGTAGCGAAAGGCACCTACAATGAGCAGTTCTTC.